This T cell receptor (beta chain) appears in the sequencing data of a study of OX40 agonist ivuxolimab in advanced cancers. About the research overall: Previous treatment with anti-PD-1, anti-PD-L1 or anti-CTLA-4 therapy was allowed; about 44% had received some. Study outcomes and limitations: What antigens the expanded peripheral T cells recognized was never established.

The table came from immunoSEQ multiplex PCR; TCRdb's copy has only in-frame clones and leaves some out. The sample includes 70,000 to 85,000 clones, roughly 90% seen only once; the top ten take around 0.96%. A word on this clone: Its antigen is unidentified.

Germline lookup yields CDR1 LNHDA and CDR2 SQIVND (reference sequence). V trimming: 5 bases; J trimming: 0 bases; junction bases outside the gene matches: 7. This CDR3 is built from 17 residues. The clonotype originates from an adult with an advanced solid tumor such as melanoma, head and neck, liver or kidney cancer. Sequencing was performed on CD4+ or CD8+ T cells sorted from blood, taken in a trial of the OX40 agonist ivuxolimab. The chain recombines TRBV19 with TRBJ2-4, with TRBD1 matching over 10 bases. The CDR3 sequence is CASSPRRDRGAKNIQYF. The CDR3 coding sequence is TGTGCCAGTAGTCCCCGCCGGGACAGGGGAGCCAAAAACATTCAGTACTTC.